This T cell receptor (beta chain) originates from a study of cytomegalovirus exposure and HLA in healthy donors. The study's findings and limits: Highly shared sequence variants in one cluster were likely a sequencing artifact.

PCR primers comprised 60 Vbeta and 13 Jbeta primers. Using immunoSEQ multiplex PCR, the repertoire was profiled, and TCRdb retains in-frame clones only, with some absent. The sample table sets out around 44,000 clones. As regards this clone: Its cognate antigen is unknown.

The CDR3 covers 11 residues. V was trimmed by 7 bases and J by 3 bases, leaving 9 bases between them. From germline, CDR1 is DFQATT and CDR2 SNEGSKA (reference sequence). The TCR comes from a male donor in good health and CMV-seropositive. What was sequenced was PBMCs. The V gene is TRBV20-1, the J gene TRBJ1-2, with D unclear. The CDR3 DNA sequence: TGCAGTGTCCCGGGGTACTATGGCTACACCTTC. As protein: CSVPGYYGYTF.